Listed below are T cell receptor beta chains from one sample, sequenced in a study of Ad26.COV2.S vaccination and SARS-CoV-2 variants. Clones were sequenced by immunoSEQ multiplex PCR, and TCRdb holds only the in-frame ones, with some missing. The sample consists of roughly 350,000 clones, 80% to 90% of them appearing once. The starting material was peripheral blood, obtained in a trial of Ad26.COV2.S vaccine versus placebo. These receptors all come from a person between 18 and 59 years old who received the Ad26.COV2.S COVID-19 vaccine or a placebo. Each CDR3 is given with its conserved first and last residue. D genes are given only for firm matches. Only part of the rows carry a size: once, few, many, or a class if the clone is expanded.

TRBJ1-5 | - | TRBV4-3 | - | CASSQEARGPGNQPQHF | TGCGCCAGCAGCCAAGAAGCCAGGGGACCGGGCAATCAGCCCCAGCATTTT
TRBJ2-1 | - | TRBV27 | - | CASSLSTGPGEQFF | TGTGCCAGCAGTTTATCGACAGGACCGGGTGAGCAGTTCTTC
TRBJ2-2 | - | TRBV6-6 | - | CASSYIGPGAGELFF | TGTGCCAGCAGTTACATAGGGCCGGGAGCCGGGGAGCTGTTTTTT
TRBJ1-3 | - | TRBV12-3/TRBV12-4 | - | CASRGGNTIYF | TGTGCCAGCAGGGGTGGAAACACCATATATTTT
TRBJ1-2 | - | TRBV6-5 | TRBD1 | CASSYDRALNYGYTF | TGTGCCAGCAGTTACGACAGGGCTTTGAACTATGGCTACACCTTC
TRBJ2-3 | - | TRBV7-3 | TRBD2 | CASSRAGEADTQYF | TGTGCCAGCAGCCGAGCGGGAGAGGCAGATACGCAGTATTTT
TRBJ2-1 | - | TRBV27 | - | CASSSTASYNEQFF | TGTGCCAGCAGTTCAACAGCTTCCTACAATGAGCAGTTCTTC
TRBJ2-2 | - | TRBV28 | - | CASSSLTDAGELFF | TGTGCCAGCAGTTCCTTGACCGACGCGGGGGAGCTGTTTTTT
TRBJ2-7 | - | TRBV9 | - | CASSVAPTGRLYEQYF | TGTGCCAGCAGCGTAGCCCCGACCGGCCGACTTTACGAGCAGTACTTC
TRBJ2-4 | - | TRBV5-1 | - | CASSLLGSPHNIQYF | TGCGCCAGCAGCTTACTGGGGTCACCGCACAACATTCAGTACTTC
TRBJ2-3 | - | TRBV27 | - | CASSPLLRTGTDTQYF | TGTGCCAGCAGCCCTCTCCTGCGGACAGGCACAGATACGCAGTATTTT
TRBJ1-2 | - | TRBV19 | - | CASRGTGYGYTF | TGTGCCAGTAGGGGGACGGGCTATGGCTACACCTTC
TRBJ1-6 | - | TRBV29-1 | - | CSTREQHNSPLHF | TGCAGCACTCGAGAGCAACATAATTCACCCCTCCACTTT
TRBJ2-1 | few | TRBV14 | - | CASSQGGVGEQFF | TGTGCCAGCAGCCAAGGTGGGGTAGGTGAGCAGTTCTTC